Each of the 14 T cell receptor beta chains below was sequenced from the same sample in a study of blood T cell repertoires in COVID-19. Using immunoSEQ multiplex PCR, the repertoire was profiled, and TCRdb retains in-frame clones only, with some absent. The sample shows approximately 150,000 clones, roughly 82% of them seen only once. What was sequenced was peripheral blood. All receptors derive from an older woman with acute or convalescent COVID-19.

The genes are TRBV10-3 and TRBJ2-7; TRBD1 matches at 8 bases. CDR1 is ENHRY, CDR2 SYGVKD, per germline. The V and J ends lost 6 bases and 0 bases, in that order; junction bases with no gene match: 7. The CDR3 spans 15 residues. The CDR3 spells CAIRKGQASSYEQYF. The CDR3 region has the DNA TGTGCCATCAGAAAGGGACAGGCGAGCTCCTACGAGCAGTACTTC.

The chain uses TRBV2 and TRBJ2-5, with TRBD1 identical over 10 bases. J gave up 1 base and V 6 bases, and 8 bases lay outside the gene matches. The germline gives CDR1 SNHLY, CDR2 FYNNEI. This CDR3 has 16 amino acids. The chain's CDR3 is CASSGRTGGFQETQYF. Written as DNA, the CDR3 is TGTGCCAGCAGCGGTCGGACAGGGGGATTCCAAGAGACCCAGTACTTC.

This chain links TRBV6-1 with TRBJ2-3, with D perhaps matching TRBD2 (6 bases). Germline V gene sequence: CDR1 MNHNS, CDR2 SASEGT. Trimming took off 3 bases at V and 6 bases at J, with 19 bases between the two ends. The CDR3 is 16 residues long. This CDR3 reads CASSERPGGTRDTQYF. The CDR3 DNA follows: TGTGCCAGCAGTGAGCGCCCTGGCGGGACGAGGGATACGCAGTATTTT.

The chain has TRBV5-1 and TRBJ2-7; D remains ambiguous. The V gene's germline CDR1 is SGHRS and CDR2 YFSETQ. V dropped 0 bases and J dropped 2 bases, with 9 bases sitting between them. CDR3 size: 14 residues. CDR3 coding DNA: TGCGCCAGCAGCTTGGTACGCAACACCTACGAGCAGTACTTC. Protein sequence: CASSLVRNTYEQYF.

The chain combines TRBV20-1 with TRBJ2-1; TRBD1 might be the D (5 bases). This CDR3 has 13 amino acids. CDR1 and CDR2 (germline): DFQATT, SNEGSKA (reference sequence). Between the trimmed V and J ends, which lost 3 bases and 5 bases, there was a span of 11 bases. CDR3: CSASSQANNEQFF. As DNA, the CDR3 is TGCAGTGCTAGTTCACAGGCCAACAATGAGCAGTTCTTC.

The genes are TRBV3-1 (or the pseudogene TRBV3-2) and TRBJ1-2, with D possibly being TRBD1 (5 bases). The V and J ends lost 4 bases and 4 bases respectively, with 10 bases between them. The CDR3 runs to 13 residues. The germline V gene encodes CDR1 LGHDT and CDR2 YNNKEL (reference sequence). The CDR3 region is CASSLQGSYGYTF. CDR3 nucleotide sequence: TGTGCCAGCAGCCTCCAGGGAAGCTATGGCTACACCTTC.

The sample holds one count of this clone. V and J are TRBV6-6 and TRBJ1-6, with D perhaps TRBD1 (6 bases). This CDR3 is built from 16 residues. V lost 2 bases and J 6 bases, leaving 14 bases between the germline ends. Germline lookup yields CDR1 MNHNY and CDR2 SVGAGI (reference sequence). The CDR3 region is CASSYRQVAINSPLHF. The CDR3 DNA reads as TGTGCCAGCAGTTACAGACAGGTGGCTATTAATTCACCCCTCCACTTT.

The CDR3 loop reads CSVGHSGGYQYF. The CDR3 nucleotides read TGCAGCGTTGGCCACTCGGGAGGGTATCAGTACTTC. This chain joins TRBV29-1 and TRBJ2-4, with TRBD2 matching over 8 bases. Germline lookup yields CDR1 SQVTM and CDR2 ANQGSEA. The ends lost 4 bases at V and 12 bases at J; junction bases unmatched: 8. The CDR3 is 12 residues long.

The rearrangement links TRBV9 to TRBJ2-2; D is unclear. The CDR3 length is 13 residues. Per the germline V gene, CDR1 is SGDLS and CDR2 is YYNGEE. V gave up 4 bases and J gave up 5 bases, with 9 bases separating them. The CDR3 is CASSTRGTGELFF. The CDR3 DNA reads TGTGCCAGCAGCACCCGCGGTACCGGGGAGCTGTTTTTT.

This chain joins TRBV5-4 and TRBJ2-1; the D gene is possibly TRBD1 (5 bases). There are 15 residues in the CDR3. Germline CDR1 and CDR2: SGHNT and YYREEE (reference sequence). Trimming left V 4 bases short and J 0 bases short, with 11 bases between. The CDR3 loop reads CASSPQGSSYNEQFF. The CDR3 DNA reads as TGTGCCAGCAGCCCCCAGGGTAGCTCCTACAATGAGCAGTTCTTC.

This chain's CDR3 is CASSVGQGAGGSNEQFF. Here the CDR3 DNA reads TGTGCCAGCAGCGTGGGGCAGGGAGCGGGGGGTTCCAATGAGCAGTTCTTC. The V call is TRBV9, the J call TRBJ2-1, with 9 bases that match TRBD2. Losses at the gene ends were 2 bases for V and 6 bases for J; bases not matched to a gene: 12. The length of the CDR3 is 17 residues. Germline lookup yields CDR1 SGDLS and CDR2 YYNGEE.

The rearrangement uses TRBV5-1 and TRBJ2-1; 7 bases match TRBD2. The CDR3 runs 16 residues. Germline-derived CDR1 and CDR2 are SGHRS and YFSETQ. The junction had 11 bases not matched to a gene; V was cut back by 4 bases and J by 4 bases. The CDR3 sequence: CASSIDVAGQYNEQFF. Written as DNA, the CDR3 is TGCGCCAGCAGCATCGACGTAGCGGGCCAATACAATGAGCAGTTCTTC.

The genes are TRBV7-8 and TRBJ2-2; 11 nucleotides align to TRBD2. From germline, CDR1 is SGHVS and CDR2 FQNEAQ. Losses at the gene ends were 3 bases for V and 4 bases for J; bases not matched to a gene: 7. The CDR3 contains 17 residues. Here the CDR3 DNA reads TGTGCCAGCAGCTTCCTAGCGGGGGGCCTACTCACCGGGGAGCTGTTTTTT. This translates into CASSFLAGGLLTGELFF.

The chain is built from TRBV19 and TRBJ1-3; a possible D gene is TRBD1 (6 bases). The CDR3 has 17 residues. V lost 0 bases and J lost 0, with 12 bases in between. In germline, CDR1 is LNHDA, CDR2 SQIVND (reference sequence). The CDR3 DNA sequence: TGTGCCAGTAGTATAGATCTCTGGACAGTCTCTGGAAACACCATATATTTT. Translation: CASSIDLWTVSGNTIYF.